This TCR beta chain was observed in a study of T cell responses to AZD1222 COVID-19 vaccine. General study results and limits: Baseline antibody screening turned up just six seropositive AZD1222 recipients. Repertoires in all cases were sampled only once the peak T cell response had passed. Vaccine-related CD4 TCRs covered spike, predominating at 160-218 and 743-854.

Note on this clone: Its antigen remains unknown.

Both about-4-week and about-12-week second-dose recipients were combined. The CDR3 has 14 residues. Trimming at V came to 5 bases and at J to 5 bases, leaving 6 bases not matched to a gene. Per germline, CDR1 LNHDA and CDR2 SQIVND (reference sequence). Data came from immunoSEQ multiplex PCR; TCRdb stores just in-frame clones and leaves some out. The sample includes 100,000 to 150,000 clones, around 90% of them seen just once. This chain joins TRBV19 and TRBJ2-4; 7 nucleotides agree with TRBD2. The receptor was isolated from an adult who received the AZD1222 COVID-19 vaccine. This sample comprised peripheral blood, obtained 28 days after the second AZD1222 dose. The CDR3 sequence is CASSYPGRENIQYF. In nucleotides, the CDR3 is TGTGCCAGTAGTTACCCAGGGAGGGAAAACATTCAGTACTTC. The whole variable domain, filled in from reference TRBV19 and TRBJ2-4, reads DGGITQSPKYLFRKEGQNVTLSCEQNLNHDAMYWYRQDPGQGLRLIYYSQIVNDFQKGDIAEGYSVSREKKESFPLTVTSAQKNPTAFYLCASSYPGRENIQYFGAGTRLSVL.